This T cell receptor beta chain is drawn from a study of shared clonotypes between healthy human individuals. Overall study context: The people who gave samples were a couple of women and a few men aged 18 to 49. Broader study findings: The donor pool, a small one, limited the genetic and exposure-history diversity represented. Large sequencing depth failed to make sorted-subset sequencing complete, rarefaction showed. Four donors held approximately 5% of naive CD4 clonotypes in common.

From germline, CDR1 is MNHNY and CDR2 SVGAGI (reference sequence). Trimming removed 5 bases at V and 1 base at J, with 11 bases between. This CDR3 region has 14 residues. About this clone itself: The antigen is undetermined.

The repertoire was sequenced with immunoSEQ multiplex PCR; TCRdb's copy has only in-frame clones and lacks some. The sample includes approximately 720,000 clones, about 90% of them seen just once. CD45RO-negative cells were positively selected for CCR7, leaving out terminally differentiated effector memory CD45RA+ cells. This chain connects TRBV6-6 to TRBJ1-1; TRBD1 might be the D (6 bases). The source of this sequence is a man younger than 40 in good health. Sequencing was carried out using naive CD8+ T cells sorted from blood. DNA for the CDR3: TGTGCCAGCAGTCCGGACAGAAGGAACACTGAAGCTTTCTTT. This sequence encodes CASSPDRRNTEAFF.